This T cell receptor beta chain was observed in a study of T cell responses to AZD1222 COVID-19 vaccine (dated by TCRdb to about 2021). Study-level background: Because spike-specific TCR depth and breadth did not differ between the two schedules, AZD1222 recipients who got a second dose at roughly 4 weeks were pooled with those who got a second dose at roughly 12 weeks. TCR sequencing was performed for fewer than 250 trial participants, of whom about 210 were given two doses of AZD1222 and some 25 were given two doses of MenACWY control vaccine. Enrollment into the trials was organized by age into subgroups of 18-55, 56-69 and 70-plus years, and those subgroups contained roughly 160, 29 and 62 TCR-sequenced participants, respectively. Results and caveats for the whole study, not just this receptor: Participants were mostly white British and included more females than males, and it was suggested by the authors that clonal diversity may have been underestimated. Conclusions about previously exposed vaccinees were limited because only six AZD1222 recipients were SARS-CoV-2 seropositive at baseline. CD4 TCRs associated with the vaccine covered the entire spike protein, and the dominant responses were in regions 160-218 and 743-854. Epitopes outside the regions mutated in the B.1.351 and B.1.1.7 variants were reportedly recognized by nearly half of the unique spike-specific TCRs. Because no day 14 peak-response samples were available, repertoires were characterized only after the peak T cell response. In the small 56-69-year group, the increase in depth fell short of significance, most likely because of low power. After two AZD1222 doses, spike-specific TCR breadth and depth were significantly higher than at day 0 and than in MenACWY recipients.

Interpreted using the paper, the time point label stands for: baseline before first vaccination. Samples from vaccinated people were obtained from the UK trials COV001 and COV002, which included a single-blind randomized controlled phase 2/3 trial of AZD1222 (ChAdOx1 nCoV-19) in healthy adults. For TCRbeta chain sequencing, PBMC samples from trial participants were taken at day 0 and at day 28 after the second dose. Concerning this clone: There is no known antigen for this receptor. No quality values exist for individual bases; no much larger clone is one base distant.

The CDR3 regions of human TCRbeta chains were subjected to immunosequencing. Per the authors' processing: Repertoire TCRs were checked for matches against a reference library of SARS-CoV-2-specific TCRs that had been generated using the MIRA antigen-specificity platform. Breadth meant the fraction of unique TCRs that were SARS-CoV-2-associated, whereas depth meant the fraction of total T cells that were SARS-CoV-2-associated. Each spike-specific TCR was assigned to its reactive spike region and to a CD4 or CD8 class using the MIRA data. Log10-transformed breadth and depth values were compared by one-way ANOVA with Sidak's multiple comparisons tests. In its TCRdb copy, this immuneACCESS table keeps in-frame sequences only and misses some clones. Where compared with another copy, unresolved V genes explain less than half of these, and the others have no known cause. The D gene and trimming were derived from the DNA, and the V and J assignments and clone size from that table. The sample contains roughly 180,000 clones, around 87% of them found a single time. The leading ten clones occupy approximately 6.9% of the sample.

The CDR3 has 16 amino acids, counting the end cysteine and phenylalanine. The retained sequence is limited to the CDR3, 48 bases, with the frame set at the first base. Taken from the germline V gene, the CDR1 and CDR2 loops are LGHNA and YNFKEQ. Trimming removed 0 bases from V and 3 bases from J, leaving 12 bases between the germline ends. The chain is assembled from TRBV4-2 and TRBJ2-1; the D segment cannot be called with confidence. The material sequenced was peripheral blood, taken on day 0 of AZD1222 vaccination. This TCR was recovered from an adult in good health. The CDR3 protein: CASSQDGTPLYNEQFF. The DNA sequence reads TGTGCCAGCAGCCAAGATGGAACGCCCCTCTACAATGAGCAGTTCTTC.